The text below deals with one TCR beta chain. Its antigen is still unknown. The CDR3 runs to 16 residues. Germline V gene lookup returns CDR1 PRHDT and CDR2 FYEKMQ (reference sequence). Samples had at least 6 million PBMCs isolated from them. The data stem from a study of blood T cells in healthy people across ages. The use of a sample-barcoded 5' primer and a J-beta primer mix characterized a second PCR of roughly 6 to 12 cycles. Researchers report that a template-switch adaptor with 12 random nucleotides tagged each cDNA molecule. MiXCR, applied by TCRdb to the 5' RACE reads, yields one record per CDR3 protein. The table records about 2 million distinct CDR3 sequences, about 50% of them present only once. Findings of the study overall: Naive CD4+ cell counts and diversity both ran higher in long-lived than in aged donors.

Sequencing input: blood. The sequence was collected from a woman aged 40 to 55 in good health. The V gene is TRBV13, the J gene TRBJ2-4; TRBD2 agrees at 13 bases. TRBJ2-5 explains the end of the DNA better; the J call may be wrong. The DNA for the CDR3 is TGTGCCAGCAGCTTCCCGACTAGCGGGGGGAAGGAGACCCAGTACTTC. It encodes CASSFPTSGGKETQYF.